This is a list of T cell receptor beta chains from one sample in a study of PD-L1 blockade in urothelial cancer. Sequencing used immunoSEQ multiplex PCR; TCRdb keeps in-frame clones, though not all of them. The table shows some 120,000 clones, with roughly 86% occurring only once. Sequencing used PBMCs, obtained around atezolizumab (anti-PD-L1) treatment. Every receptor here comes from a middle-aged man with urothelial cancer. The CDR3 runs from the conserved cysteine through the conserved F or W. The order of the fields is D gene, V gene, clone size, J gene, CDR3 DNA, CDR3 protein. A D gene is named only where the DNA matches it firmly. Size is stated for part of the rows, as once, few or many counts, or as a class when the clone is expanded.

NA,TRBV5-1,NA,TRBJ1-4,TGCGCCAGCAGCTCCCTCTCCCGGGCTAATGAAAAACTGTTTTTT,CASSSLSRANEKLFF
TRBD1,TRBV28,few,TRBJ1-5,TGTGCCAGCAGCCTGGAAAGGGGGCATCAGCCCCAGCATTTT,CASSLERGHQPQHF
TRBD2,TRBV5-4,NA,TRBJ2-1,TGTGCCAGCAGCTTTCGGCTAGCGGGAGGGCCTAATGAGCAGTTCTTC,CASSFRLAGGPNEQFF
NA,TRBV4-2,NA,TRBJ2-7,TGTGCCAGCAGCCAATTACTAGGCTACGAGCAGTACTTC,CASSQLLGYEQYF
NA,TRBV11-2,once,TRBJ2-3,TGTGCCAGCAGCTTAGGGGCTAACCGCGGCACAGATACGCAGTATTTT,CASSLGANRGTDTQYF
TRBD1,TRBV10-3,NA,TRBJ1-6,TGTGCCATCAGACCGGGGACAGGGGGAAATTCACCCCTCCACTTT,CAIRPGTGGNSPLHF
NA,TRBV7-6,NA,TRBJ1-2,TGTGCCAGCAGCTTAGGGGTGGCGGGAGCTAACTATGGCTACACCTTC,CASSLGVAGANYGYTF
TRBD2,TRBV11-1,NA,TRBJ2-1,TGTGCCAGCAGCCCATACGGACTAGCGGGGAAGGATGAGCAGTTCTTC,CASSPYGLAGKDEQFF
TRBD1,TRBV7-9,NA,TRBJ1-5,TGTGCCAGCAGCTTAGGACAGGGGGACCAGCCCCAGCATTTT,CASSLGQGDQPQHF
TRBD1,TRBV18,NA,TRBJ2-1,TGTGCCAGCTCACCGCGGACAGGGGTCTCCAATGAGCAGTTCTTC,CASSPRTGVSNEQFF
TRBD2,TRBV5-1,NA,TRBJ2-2,TGCGCCAGCAGCTTGTCAGCGGGAGATGGCGGGGAGCTGTTTTTT,CASSLSAGDGGELFF
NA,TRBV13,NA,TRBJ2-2,TGTGCCAGCAGCCCCCGAGCTCGCGGGGAGCTGTTTTTT,CASSPRARGELFF
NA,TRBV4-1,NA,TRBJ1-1,TGCGCCAGCAGCCAAGAAAATTTGAGGGCCACTGAAGCTTTCTTT,CASSQENLRATEAFF
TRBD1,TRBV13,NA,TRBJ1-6,TGTGCCAGCAGCAAGCAGGGGGCGTATAATTCACCCCTCCACTTT,CASSKQGAYNSPLHF
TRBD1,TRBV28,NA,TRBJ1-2,TGTGCCAGCAGCAAACCTGGGACAGGTCTCTATGGCTACACCTTC,CASSKPGTGLYGYTF
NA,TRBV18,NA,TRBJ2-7,TGTGCCAGCTCCCAGGGACTTCTCGAATACTACGAGCAGTACTTC,CASSQGLLEYYEQYF
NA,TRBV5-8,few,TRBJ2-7,TGTGCCAGCAGCTTGGCCGGGGGAGGCTACGAGCAGTACTTC,CASSLAGGGYEQYF
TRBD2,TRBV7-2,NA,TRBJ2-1,TGTGCCAGCAGCCTTACAGGAGCGGGAGGACTCAATGAGCAGTTCTTC,CASSLTGAGGLNEQFF
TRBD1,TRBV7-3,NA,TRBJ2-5,TGTGCCAGCAGCTCCGGACAGGAAGGGACCCAGTACTTC,CASSSGQEGTQYF
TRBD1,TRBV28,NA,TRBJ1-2,TGTGCCAGCAGGACAGGGGGCTATGGCTACACCTTC,CASRTGGYGYTF
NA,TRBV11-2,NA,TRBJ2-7,TGTGCCAGCAGCTTAGGGACCACCCGGGACTCAGACTCCTACGAGCAGTACTTC,CASSLGTTRDSDSYEQYF
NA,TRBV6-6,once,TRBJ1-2,TGTGCCAGCACCACGTCAATAACAGTGGATGGCTACACCTTC,CASTTSITVDGYTF
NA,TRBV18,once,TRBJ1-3,TGTGCCAGCTCTATATCCAGCTCTGGAAACACCATATATTTT,CASSISSSGNTIYF
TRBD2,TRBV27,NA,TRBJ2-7,TGTGCCCCCCGAACCTGGGGTGCGGGAGCCGGCGAGCAGTACTTC,CAPRTWGAGAGEQYF
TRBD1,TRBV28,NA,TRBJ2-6,TGTGCCAGCAAGACAGGGGGGTCTGGGGCCAACGTCCTGACTTTC,CASKTGGSGANVLTF
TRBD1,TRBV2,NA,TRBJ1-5,TGTGCCAGCAGTCGGACAGGGCAAAGACAGCCCCAGCATTTT,CASSRTGQRQPQHF
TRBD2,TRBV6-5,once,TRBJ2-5,TGTGCCAGCAGGAGCGGGAGGGAGACCCAGTACTTC,CASRSGRETQYF
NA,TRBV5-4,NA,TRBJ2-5,TGTGCCAGCAGCTTCCCCTTTCAAGAGACCCAGTACTTC,CASSFPFQETQYF
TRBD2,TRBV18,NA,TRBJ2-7,TGTGCCAGCTCATTTAGCGGGAGCGGGTCCTACGAGCAGTACTTC,CASSFSGSGSYEQYF
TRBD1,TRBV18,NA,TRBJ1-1,TGTGCCAGCTCCCGCAGACAGGGCGCGAACACTGAAGCTTTCTTT,CASSRRQGANTEAFF
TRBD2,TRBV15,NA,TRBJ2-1,TGTGCCACCTCAAGTCGCGGGAGAAACAATGAGCAGTTCTTC,CATSSRGRNNEQFF
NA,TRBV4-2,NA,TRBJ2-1,TGTGCCAGCAGCCAAGCCGGGTACAATGAGCAGTTCTTC,CASSQAGYNEQFF
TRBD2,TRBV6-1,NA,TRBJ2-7,TGTGCCAGCAGTGTTAGCGGGACCTCCTACGAGCAGTACTTC,CASSVSGTSYEQYF
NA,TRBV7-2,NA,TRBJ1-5,TGTGCCAGCAGCTTGGGGGGAGGGAGCAATCAGCCCCAGCATTTT,CASSLGGGSNQPQHF
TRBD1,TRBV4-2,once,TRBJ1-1,TGTGCCAGCAGCCAAGCGACAGGGCTGAACACTGAAGCTTTCTTT,CASSQATGLNTEAFF
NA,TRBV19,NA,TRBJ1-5,TGTGCCACCGGGGGATCGAACCGAAATCAGCCCCAGCATTTT,CATGGSNRNQPQHF
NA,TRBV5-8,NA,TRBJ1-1,TGTGCCAGCAGCTTGGTGTTTCGGGGGGCGAGTAATACTGAAGCTTTCTTT,CASSLVFRGASNTEAFF
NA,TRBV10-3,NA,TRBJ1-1,TGTGCCATCAGTGAGTCGCGGGGAAACACTGAAGCTTTCTTT,CAISESRGNTEAFF
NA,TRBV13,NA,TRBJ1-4,TGTGCCAGCAGCTCATTCGACAGTCCTTATGAAAAACTGTTTTTT,CASSSFDSPYEKLFF
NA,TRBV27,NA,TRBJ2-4,TGTGCCAGCAGTTTCGAGCGTAGCGGAAACATTCAGTACTTC,CASSFERSGNIQYF